What follows describes a single T cell receptor beta chain. Participant age was roughly 18 to 100 years, and participants resided in about two dozen US areas. Cohorts were determined from participant-reported clinical history. CDR1 and CDR2 (germline): MNHEY, SVGAGI. With 4 bases clipped from V and 2 bases from J, the junction kept 5 bases outside the gene matches. The length of the CDR3 is 15 residues. These data come from a study of blood T cell repertoires in COVID-19. Across the study: Whether acute or convalescent, the COVID-19 samples came from the United States, Italy and Spain. Sources were T cells, B-cell-depleted T cells, or PBMCs; the material itself was cDNA or gDNA.

The repertoire was sequenced with immunoSEQ multiplex PCR; TCRdb's copy has only in-frame clones and lacks some. Of about 180,000 clones listed, 75% to 90% were seen once; the top ten hold under 3%. The receptor comes from a woman in her forties with acute COVID-19. The sequencing sample was made of PBMCs or T cells enriched from blood (not recorded which). This chain uses TRBV6-5 with TRBJ2-1; 7 bases align to TRBD1. CDR3 DNA sequence: TGTGCCAGCAGTTCCTACAGGGGAGCCTACAATGAGCAGTTCTTC. This translates into CASSSYRGAYNEQFF.